This T cell receptor beta chain came from a study of cytomegalovirus exposure and HLA in healthy donors. For the study at large: Among 150 million to 200 million T cells, an earlier analysis found around 100 million unique TCR beta sequences.

The CDR3 is 15 residues long. CDR1 and CDR2 (germline): SNHLY, FYNNEI. V gave up 6 bases and J gave up 0 bases; unmatched junction bases: 6. PCR was performed using 60 Vbeta and 13 Jbeta primers. Profiled with immunoSEQ multiplex PCR; TCRdb holds only in-frame clones, not every one. This sample has over 150,000 clones; less than 80% occur once, and the top ten carry roughly 2%. Regarding this clone: Its antigen remains unknown.

Study observations and caveats: Cytomegalovirus association was assigned to more than 150 TCR beta chains. An observed cluster of highly shared sequence variants was recorded as a likely sequencing artifact. Later analysis associated a missense DCLRE1C variant with TCR beta V- and J-gene trimming.

The sequencing sample was made of PBMCs. The receptor was derived from a man aged 25-45 years in good health and CMV-seronegative. The V and J genes are TRBV2 and TRBJ2-3; 7 bases match TRBD2. CDR3 coding DNA: TGTGCCAGCAGGGGGGGGACCTCTAGCACAGATACGCAGTATTTT. Translation: CASRGGTSSTDTQYF.